This TCR beta chain was sequenced in a study of breast tumors, draining lymph nodes, adjacent tissues. Axillary draining lymph nodes of breast cancer patients supplied the node samples. Regarding the study as a whole: Tumor repertoires ranked between lymph nodes and nontumor tissue in diversity, with V and J gene preferences.

This clonotype was seen ten or more times. Antigen unknown. TCRdb reprocessed the multiplex PCR reads via MiXCR and lists one record per CDR3 protein. The table has some 170,000 distinct CDR3 sequences, about 30% seen once. Trimming cost V 7 bases and J 5 bases; bases outside gene matches: 14. In germline, CDR1 is SGHTA, CDR2 FQGTGA. The CDR3 runs 17 residues. Material for sequencing was axillary lymph node tissue. This receptor was identified in a female donor with breast cancer. Some clones in this sample may be carry-over from other donors' samples. The rearrangement joins TRBV7-3 to TRBJ2-2; TRBD2 aligns across 9 bases. The CDR3 sequence: CASTQGPSGMVTGELFF. The CDR3 DNA reads as TGTGCCAGCACACAGGGGCCTAGCGGGATGGTTACCGGGGAGCTGTTTTTT.